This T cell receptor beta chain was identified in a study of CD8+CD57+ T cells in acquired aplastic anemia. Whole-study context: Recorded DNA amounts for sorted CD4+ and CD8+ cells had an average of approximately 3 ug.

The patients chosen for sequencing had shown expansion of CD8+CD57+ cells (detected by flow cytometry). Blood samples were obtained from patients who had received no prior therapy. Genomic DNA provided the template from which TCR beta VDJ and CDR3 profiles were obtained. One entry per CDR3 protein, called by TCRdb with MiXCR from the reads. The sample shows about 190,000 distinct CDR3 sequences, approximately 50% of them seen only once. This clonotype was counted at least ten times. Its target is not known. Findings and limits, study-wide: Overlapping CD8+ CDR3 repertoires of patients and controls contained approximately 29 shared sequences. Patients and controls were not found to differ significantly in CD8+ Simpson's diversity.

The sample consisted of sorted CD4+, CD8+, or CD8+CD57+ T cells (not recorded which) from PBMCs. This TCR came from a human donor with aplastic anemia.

CDR3 nucleotide sequence: TGTGCCAGCAGCCAAGATACTGGAAACAATCAGCCCCAGCATTTT. The encoded protein is CASSQDTGNNQPQHF. The V call is TRBV4-2, the J call TRBJ1-5, with D unresolved. Germline V lookup: CDR1 LGHNA, CDR2 YNFKEQ. The CDR3 runs 15 residues. With 0 bases removed from V and 3 bases from J, the gap between germline ends came to 9 bases.